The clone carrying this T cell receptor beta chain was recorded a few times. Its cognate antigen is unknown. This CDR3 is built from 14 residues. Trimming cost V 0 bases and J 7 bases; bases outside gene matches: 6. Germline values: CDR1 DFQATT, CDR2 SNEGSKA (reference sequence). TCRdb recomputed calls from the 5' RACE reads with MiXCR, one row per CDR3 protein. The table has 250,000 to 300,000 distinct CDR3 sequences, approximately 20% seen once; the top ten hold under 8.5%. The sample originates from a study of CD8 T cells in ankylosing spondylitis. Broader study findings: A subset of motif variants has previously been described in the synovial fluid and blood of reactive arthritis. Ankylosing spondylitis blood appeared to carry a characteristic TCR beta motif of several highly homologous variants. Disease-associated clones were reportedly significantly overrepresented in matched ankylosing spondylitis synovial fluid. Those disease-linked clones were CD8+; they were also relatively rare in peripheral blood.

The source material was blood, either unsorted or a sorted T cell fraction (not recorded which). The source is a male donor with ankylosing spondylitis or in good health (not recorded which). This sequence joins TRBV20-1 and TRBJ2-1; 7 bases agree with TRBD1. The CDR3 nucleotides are TGCAGTGCTAGAGATCTGACAGGGTATAATGAGCAGTTCTTC. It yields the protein CSARDLTGYNEQFF.